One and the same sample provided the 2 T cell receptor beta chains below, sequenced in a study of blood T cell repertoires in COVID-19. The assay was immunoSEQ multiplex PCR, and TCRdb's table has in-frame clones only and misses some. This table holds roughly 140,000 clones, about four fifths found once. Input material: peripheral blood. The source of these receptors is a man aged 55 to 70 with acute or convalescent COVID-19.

As DNA, the CDR3 is TGTGCCAGCAGCTTAGGGGTGGAGGGCACCTTC. Translated, it gives CASSLGVEGTF. This chain links TRBV7-9 with TRBJ1-2; D is uncertain. The CDR3 is 11 residues long. Trimming pared 1 base from V and 13 bases from J, leaving 10 bases between. Germline CDR1 is SEHNR and CDR2 is FQNEAQ (reference sequence).

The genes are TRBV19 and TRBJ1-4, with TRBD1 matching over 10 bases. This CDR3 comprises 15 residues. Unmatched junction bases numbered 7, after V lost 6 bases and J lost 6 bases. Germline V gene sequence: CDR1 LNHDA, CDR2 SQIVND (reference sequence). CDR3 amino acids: CASSRGDRGDEKLFF. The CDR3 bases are TGTGCCAGTAGCCGGGGGGACAGGGGTGATGAAAAACTGTTTTTT.